This T cell receptor (beta chain) was retrieved from a study of blood T cell repertoires in COVID-19. The CDR3 covers 14 residues. CDR1 and CDR2 from the germline V gene are SNHLY and FYNNEI. Trimming removed 8 bases from V and 1 base from J; junction bases left unmatched: 1. Profiled with immunoSEQ multiplex PCR; TCRdb holds only in-frame clones, not every one. Of 150,000 to 200,000 clones in the sample, 82% were seen once. The TCR was taken from a woman under 40 with acute or convalescent COVID-19. The genes are TRBV2 and TRBJ2-2; 10 nucleotides agree with TRBD1. The sample consisted of peripheral blood. The CDR3, as DNA: TGTGCCAGCGGGACAGGGGTGAACACCGGGGAGCTGTTTTTT. Translation gives CASGTGVNTGELFF.